This T cell receptor beta chain was sequenced in a study of shared clonotypes between healthy human individuals. Study details: A donor's plate count was three for CD4 naive and three for CD4 memory; CD8 naive had two and CD8 memory one.

Points from the study as a whole: When compared with the clonotypes that were shared by all four sorted-subset donors, the non-shared clonotypes turned out to have lower generation probabilities.

An assay was performed, and its level was deep. Clones were read by immunoSEQ multiplex PCR, and TCRdb kept only the in-frame ones, dropping some. The table lists around 700,000 clones, around 90% of them singletons. CDR1 SGHTS and CDR2 YDEGEE come from the germline V gene. Trimming took 0 bases from V and 1 from J, leaving 10 bases between them. This CDR3 contains 15 residues. In the naive CD8 group, cells lacked CD45RO and were positively selected for CCR7, so terminally differentiated effector memory CD45RA+ cells were left out. Details on this clone: Its antigen is unidentified.

Source material: naive CD8+ T cells sorted from blood. The V and J genes are TRBV5-8 and TRBJ2-5, with D possibly being TRBD1 (5 bases). This sequence was found in a man aged 25 to 45 in good health. CDR3 loop: CASSLGAGPQETQYF. Here the CDR3 DNA reads TGTGCCAGCAGCTTGGGTGCAGGGCCCCAAGAGACCCAGTACTTC.